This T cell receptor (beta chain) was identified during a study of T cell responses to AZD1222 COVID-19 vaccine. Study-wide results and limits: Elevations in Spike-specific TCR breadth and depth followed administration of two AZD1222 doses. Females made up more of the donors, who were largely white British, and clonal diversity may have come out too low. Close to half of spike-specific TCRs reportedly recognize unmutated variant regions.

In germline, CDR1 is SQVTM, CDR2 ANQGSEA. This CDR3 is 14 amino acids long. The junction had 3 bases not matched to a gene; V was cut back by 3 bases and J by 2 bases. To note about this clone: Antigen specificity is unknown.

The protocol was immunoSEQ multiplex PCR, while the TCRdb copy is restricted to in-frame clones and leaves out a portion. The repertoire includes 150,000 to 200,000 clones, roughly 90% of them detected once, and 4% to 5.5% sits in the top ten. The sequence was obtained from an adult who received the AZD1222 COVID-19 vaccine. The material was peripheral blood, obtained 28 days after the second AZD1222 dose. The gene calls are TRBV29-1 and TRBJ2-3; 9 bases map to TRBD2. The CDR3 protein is CSVEGGGATDTQYF. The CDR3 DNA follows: TGCAGCGTTGAGGGCGGGGGGGCCACAGATACGCAGTATTTT.